Following are 18 T cell receptor beta chains from one sample sequenced in a study of cytomegalovirus exposure and HLA in healthy donors. 60 Vbeta and 13 Jbeta primers were used in PCR. TCRdb keeps only in-frame clones here, not all; method: immunoSEQ multiplex PCR. In all, the sample yields tens of thousands of clones. Material: PBMCs. The receptors stem from a female donor in good health and CMV-seropositive.

The J gene is TRBJ2-7, the V gene TRBV4-3; 8 bases align to TRBD1. The CDR3 covers 15 residues. The junction had 11 bases not matched to a gene; V was cut back by 4 bases and J by 6 bases. Germline values: CDR1 LGHNA, CDR2 YSLEER. CDR3 sequence reads: CASSLSKTGVREQYF. The CDR3 DNA sequence: TGCGCCAGCAGCCTTAGTAAGACAGGGGTTCGCGAGCAGTACTTC.

The CDR3 DNA sequence: TGTGCCAGCAATCCGGGACAGGGCGGGCCAGATACGCAGTATTTT. It is translated as CASNPGQGGPDTQYF. The chain joins TRBV2 to TRBJ2-3; 9 bases are a match to TRBD1. Trimming cost V 7 bases and J 4 bases; bases outside gene matches: 9. Germline loops: CDR1 SNHLY, CDR2 FYNNEI. CDR3 length equals 15 residues.

The V and J genes are TRBV6-5 and TRBJ1-2, with a tentative D call TRBD1 (5 bases). The CDR3 runs to 16 residues. Germline loops: CDR1 MNHEY, CDR2 SVGAGI. Trimming took off 0 bases at V and 0 bases at J, with 11 bases between the two ends. CDR3 nucleotide sequence: TGTGCCAGCAGTTACTCATACAGGACCTCTAACTATGGCTACACCTTC. Amino acids: CASSYSYRTSNYGYTF.

This chain connects TRBV2 to TRBJ2-2; no reliable D call. CDR1 is SNHLY and CDR2 is FYNNEI in the germline V gene. The CDR3 covers 16 residues. Trimming removed 3 bases at V and 1 base at J, with 12 bases between. This CDR3 reads CASSDPWSENTGELFF. CDR3 DNA: TGTGCCAGCAGTGATCCTTGGAGCGAGAACACCGGGGAGCTGTTTTTT.

The rearrangement links TRBV5-1 to TRBJ2-1; 7 bases fit TRBD1. This CDR3 has 15 amino acids. The V segment lost 1 base and the J segment 1 base; nucleotides outside the gene matches: 2. Germline loops: CDR1 SGHRS, CDR2 YFSETQ. The CDR3 sequence is CASSLTGQSYNEQFF. The CDR3, as DNA: TGCGCCAGCAGCTTGACGGGACAGTCCTACAATGAGCAGTTCTTC.

Remarks on this clone: At one end, the junction sequence differs from germline, possibly due to a read error. The CDR3 nucleotides are TGTGCCAGCAGCCAAGAAGGGGGGACAGGCCTGAACGCTGAAGCTTTCTTT. Translated: CASSQEGGTGLNAEAFF. This chain joins TRBV14 and TRBJ1-1; 8 bases align to TRBD1. The CDR3 sequence is 17 residues long. Germline CDR1 SGHDN, CDR2 FVKESK.

The chain employs TRBV5-1 and TRBJ2-3; 8 bases map to TRBD1. Trimming cost V 2 bases and J 4 bases; bases outside gene matches: 3. The CDR3 is made up of 14 amino acids. The germline V gene encodes CDR1 SGHRS and CDR2 YFSETQ. DNA for the CDR3: TGCGCCAGCAGCTTAGGACAGGGATCAGATACGCAGTATTTT. Protein: CASSLGQGSDTQYF.

This chain uses TRBV11-2 with TRBJ1-1; D unclear. Looked up from germline, CDR1 is SGHAT and CDR2 is FQNNGV. The length of the CDR3 is 11 residues. Trimming shortened V by 7 bases and J by 8 bases, and 11 bases separated the two germline ends. CDR3 in amino acids: CASTAGLEAFF. The CDR3 DNA is TGTGCCAGCACCGCGGGCCTAGAAGCTTTCTTT.

This sequence joins TRBV13 and TRBJ2-3; 11 bases are a match to TRBD2. From germline, CDR1 is PRHDT and CDR2 FYEKMQ (reference sequence). J gave up 3 bases and V 4 bases, and 6 bases lay outside the gene matches. The CDR3 consists of 16 residues. Written as DNA, the CDR3 is TGTGCCAGCAGCTCTCGTAGCGGGGGGGCAACAGATACGCAGTATTTT. This translates into CASSSRSGGATDTQYF. Full variable domain (rest looked up from reference TRBV13 and TRBJ2-3): AAGVIQSPRHLIKEKRETATLKCYPIPRHDTVYWYQQGPGQDPQFLISFYEKMQSDKGSIPDRFSAQQFSDYHSELNMSSLELGDSALYFCASSSRSGGATDTQYFGPGTRLTVL.

The chain employs TRBV29-1 and TRBJ2-5; D possibly corresponds to TRBD2 (6 bases). V was cut by 5 bases and J by 2 bases, with 15 bases left in between. CDR1 is SQVTM, CDR2 ANQGSEA, per germline. This CDR3 contains 14 residues. The CDR3 reads CSVPPGSGQETQYF. The CDR3 bases are TGCAGCGTTCCTCCGGGTAGCGGACAAGAGACCCAGTACTTC.

The J gene is TRBJ1-4, the V gene TRBV6-6, with a tentative D call TRBD1 (6 bases). Trimming took off 6 bases at V and 8 bases at J, with 19 bases between the two ends. This CDR3 has 15 residues. CDR1 and CDR2 from the germline V gene are MNHNY and SVGAGI (reference sequence). CDR3 amino acids: CASSHKQGILEKLFF. CDR3 DNA sequence: TGTGCCAGCAGCCACAAACAGGGTATTTTGGAAAAACTGTTTTTT.

The chain joins TRBV7-6 to TRBJ2-5, with 11 positions matching TRBD1. There are 15 residues in the CDR3. Trimming removed 0 bases from V and 5 bases from J; junction bases left unmatched: 2. Germline loops: CDR1 SGHVS, CDR2 FNYEAQ. This CDR3 is CASSLAGQGGETQYF. In nucleotides, the CDR3 is TGTGCCAGCAGCTTAGCGGGACAGGGGGGGGAGACCCAGTACTTC.

The chain recombines TRBV6-1 with TRBJ2-7; D remains unclear. Per the germline V gene, CDR1 is MNHNS and CDR2 is SASEGT. The CDR3 has 13 amino acids. Trimming cost V 4 bases and J 2 bases, with 9 bases left between them. This chain's CDR3 is CASSAGRTYEQYF. The CDR3 nucleotides are TGTGCCAGCAGTGCAGGCCGCACCTACGAGCAGTACTTC.

This chain connects TRBV1 to TRBJ1-1; TRBD1, the D gene given by the table, was not confirmed from the DNA. TRBV1 is noted as a pseudogene. The CDR3 runs 15 residues. CDR3: CTSSQAPTGNTEAFF. In DNA, the CDR3 is TGCACCAGCAGCCAAGCCCCGACAGGCAACACTGAAGCTTTCTTT.

This chain connects TRBV6-5 to TRBJ2-4; D remains unclear. V lost 0 bases and J 1 base, leaving 7 bases between the germline ends. CDR3 size: 15 residues. The germline gives CDR1 MNHEY, CDR2 SVGAGI. CDR3: CASSYSGRAKNIQYF. CDR3 DNA sequence: TGTGCCAGCAGTTACTCCGGTCGGGCCAAAAACATTCAGTACTTC.

This sequence joins TRBV18 and TRBJ2-3, with D possibly matching TRBD2 (6 bases). With 3 bases removed from V and 3 bases from J, the gap between germline ends came to 10 bases. This CDR3 contains 14 residues. Germline-derived CDR1 and CDR2 are KGHSH and LQKENI. CDR3 sequence reads: CASSPGTSTDTQYF. The CDR3 coding sequence is TGTGCCAGCTCACCTGGGACTTCTACAGATACGCAGTATTTT.

Here the CDR3 DNA reads TGTGCCAGCTCACAGCTAACAGGGGTTGGTCAGCCCCAGCATTTT. Translated, it gives CASSQLTGVGQPQHF. V and J are TRBV18 and TRBJ1-5, with 7 positions matching TRBD1. V trimming: 4 bases; J trimming: 6 bases; junction bases outside the gene matches: 9. This CDR3 region has 15 residues. Germline lookup yields CDR1 KGHSH and CDR2 LQKENI.

The chain couples TRBV4-1 to TRBJ1-2; 7 nucleotides agree with TRBD1. The CDR3 is 14 amino acids. CDR1 and CDR2 (germline): MGHRA, YSYEKL. With 2 bases clipped from V and 7 bases from J, the junction kept 7 bases outside the gene matches. This CDR3 reads CASSQIPGGAGYTF. The CDR3 bases are TGCGCCAGCAGCCAAATTCCAGGGGGAGCTGGCTACACCTTC.